The present T cell receptor (beta chain) was sequenced within a study of OX40 agonist ivuxolimab in advanced cancers. About the study as a whole: Ivuxolimab was an agonistic, fully human IgG2 monoclonal antibody directed against OX40 (CD134), a costimulatory receptor. Intravenous ivuxolimab was administered to patients every 2 weeks at six dose levels: 0.01, 0.1, 0.3, 1.5, 3 and 10 mg/kg. Of the roughly 52 dose-escalation patients, hepatocellular carcinoma was present in about 20, melanoma in around 15, renal cell carcinoma in 9 and head and neck cancer in 9. The dose-escalation cohort was about 87% male with a mean age of approximately 60 years, ranging from 23 to 79. Patients were allowed to have had prior anti-PD-1, anti-PD-L1 or anti-CTLA-4 therapy, and 40% of the dose-escalation patients had been treated with checkpoint inhibitors. Partial responses occurred in three dose-escalation patients: two with cutaneous melanoma and one with hepatocellular carcinoma. Peripheral TCRbeta sequencing aimed to test whether ivuxolimab altered TCR sequence diversity and caused clonal T-cell expansion. The paper reports the monotherapy dose-escalation portion (N of about 50 patients) of the phase I ivuxolimab trial.

For sequencing of the TCRbeta CDR3 region, genomic DNA was extracted from the sorted cells. The immunoSEQ Assay was used for sequencing of TCRbeta CDR3 regions. What TCRdb holds here is the immuneACCESS table cut down to in-frame rearrangements. Part of the clones is not present; checked against another copy, under half of the missing clones reflect an unresolved V gene, and the others are unexplained. The sample data list 70,000 or so clones, and around 91% of these were observed just once. The ten largest clones represent 8% to 11% of the sample. A note on this clone: Its recognized antigen is unknown. One base away there is no much larger clone; base qualities are not given.

Reading from cysteine to phenylalanine, the CDR3 counts 13 amino acids. Only CDR3 DNA remains: 39 bases, in frame from the first base. Trimming takes 3 bases from V and 5 bases from J, and the germline ends sit 10 bases apart. Looking up the germline V gene yields CDR1 SGHTA and CDR2 FQGTGA. The paper as a whole reports these results and caveats: After ivuxolimab, CD8+ T cells had more expanded clones than CD4+ T cells on average. The antigen specificity of the peripheral T cells that underwent clonal expansion was not determined. Clonal expansion of both CD4+ and CD8+ blood T cells was observed from baseline to week 6 at doses 0.1 to 3.0 mg/kg. Partial responders in the 0.1-3.0 mg/kg groups had among the lowest normalized peripheral clonal expansion, especially among CD8+ T cells. Low levels of normalized T-cell clonal expansion were also seen in some patients who did not respond.

Patients with autoimmune disease history or receiving systemic immunosuppression were excluded from the trial. In every dose cohort, peripheral blood was drawn for TCR sequencing at baseline, cycle 4 day 1, and cycle 7 day 1. The samples were drawn from a first-in-human, open-label, multicenter phase I dose-escalation trial of ivuxolimab. Adults with locally advanced or metastatic melanoma, renal cell, hepatocellular, or head and neck squamous cell carcinoma were enrolled in the trial. Before TCR sequencing, CD4+ T cells and CD8+ T cells from peripheral blood were sorted into separate populations. This sequence uses TRBV7-3 and TRBJ2-5, with the D call tentatively TRBD1 or TRBD2, each fitting 5 bases. This clonotype was sampled from an adult with an advanced solid tumor such as melanoma, head and neck, liver or kidney cancer. The starting material was CD4+ or CD8+ T cells sorted from blood, obtained in a trial of the OX40 agonist ivuxolimab. The CDR3 amino acid sequence is: CASSLGRRETQYF. In nucleotide form, the sequence is TGTGCCAGCAGCTTGGGACGGAGGGAGACCCAGTACTTC.